The 22 T cell receptor beta chains reported below all come from one sample, sequenced in a study of glioma-infiltrating T cells after dendritic cell vaccination. The table came from immunoSEQ multiplex PCR; TCRdb's copy has only in-frame clones and leaves some out. Here the sample spans around 78,000 clones, over 75% being singletons. The time point is: after dendritic cell vaccination, including at tumor progression/relapse. The specimen was blood, collected after dendritic cell vaccination. The receptors stem from a human donor with glioblastoma.

This clone was seen once. The V and J genes are TRBV14 and TRBJ2-1; no clear D. Germline-derived CDR1 and CDR2 are SGHDN and FVKESK. Between the trimmed V and J ends, which lost 3 bases and 7 bases, there was a span of 10 bases. The CDR3 covers 13 residues. In nucleotides, the CDR3 is TGTGCCAGCAGCCATTGGGCCCAGAATGAGCAGTTCTTC. This gives the protein CASSHWAQNEQFF.

This sequence joins TRBV19 and TRBJ2-7; D remains ambiguous. The germline gives CDR1 LNHDA, CDR2 SQIVND (reference sequence). The ends were cut back, 0 bases at V and 6 bases at J, with 6 bases in the middle. The CDR3 is 12 residues long. CDR3: CASSIDRVEQYF. The CDR3 coding sequence is TGTGCCAGTAGTATAGATCGGGTCGAGCAGTACTTC.

The chain has TRBV2 and TRBJ2-3; perhaps TRBD1 as D (5 bases). V gave up 4 bases and J gave up 3 bases, with 14 bases separating them. The germline gives CDR1 SNHLY, CDR2 FYNNEI. The CDR3 is made up of 15 amino acids. The CDR3 DNA is TGTGCCAGCAGTGTTGGGCCCCCAGGGACAGATACGCAGTATTTT. Encoded protein: CASSVGPPGTDTQYF.

This rearrangement joins TRBV5-1 to TRBJ2-1, with 10 bases aligning to TRBD1. Germline V gene lookup returns CDR1 SGHRS and CDR2 YFSETQ. J lost 6 bases, V lost 2 bases, and 8 bases had no gene match. CDR3 length: 16 amino acids. This CDR3 reads CASSFTGQGSGNEQFF. CDR3 DNA: TGCGCCAGCAGCTTTACGGGACAGGGGTCCGGCAATGAGCAGTTCTTC.

The chain joins TRBV7-9 to TRBJ1-3, with D perhaps TRBD1 (5 bases). Trimming took 4 bases from V and 4 from J, leaving 20 bases between them. Germline values: CDR1 SEHNR, CDR2 FQNEAQ (reference sequence). The CDR3 consists of 17 residues. DNA for the CDR3: TGTGCCAGCAGCTCAGGAGGGGCCTTTGTTGCAGGAAACACCATATATTTT. The encoded protein is CASSSGGAFVAGNTIYF.

The chain links TRBV7-8 to TRBJ2-2; the match to TRBD1 covers 9 bases. With 5 bases clipped from V and 3 bases from J, the junction kept 7 bases outside the gene matches. The germline CDR1 and CDR2 sequences are SGHVS and FQNEAQ. The CDR3 totals 16 residues. CDR3 DNA sequence: TGTGCCAGCAGCATATTACAGGGGGCGTACACCGGGGAGCTGTTTTTT. Translating gives CASSILQGAYTGELFF.

The J gene is TRBJ2-2, the V gene TRBV6-5; 8 nucleotides match TRBD2. Per the germline V gene, CDR1 is MNHEY and CDR2 is SVGAGI. V shed 6 bases and J 6 bases; nucleotides not matched to a gene: 9. The CDR3 has 15 residues. The DNA of the CDR3 is TGTGCCAGCAGCCTACCCGGGGGGGCGGCCGGGGAGCTGTTTTTT. Amino acids: CASSLPGGAAGELFF.

This chain uses TRBV6-6 with TRBJ1-5; 9 bases agree with TRBD1. Germline V gene data show CDR1 as MNHNY and CDR2 as SVGAGI (reference sequence). Losses at the gene ends were 5 bases for V and 0 bases for J; bases not matched to a gene: 2. The CDR3 extends over 15 amino acids. The CDR3 loop is CASSVQGASNQPQHF. CDR3 DNA sequence: TGTGCCAGCAGTGTACAGGGGGCTAGCAATCAGCCCCAGCATTTT.

The gene calls are TRBV10-3 and TRBJ2-7, with 9 bases identical to TRBD1. The trim removed 0 bases at V and 2 bases at J, leaving 2 bases unmatched. The germline gives CDR1 ENHRY, CDR2 SYGVKD. This CDR3 is built from 15 residues. As DNA, the CDR3 is TGTGCCATCAGTGAGTCGGACAGGGGCACCTACGAGCAGTACTTC. Translation: CAISESDRGTYEQYF.

This sequence joins TRBV9 and TRBJ1-3; D unclear. Between the trimmed V and J ends, which lost 4 bases and 4 bases, there was a span of 15 bases. Germline CDR1 SGDLS, CDR2 YYNGEE. There are 15 residues in the CDR3. CDR3 DNA sequence: TGTGCCAGCAGCTCCCGGAGGAATTCCGGAAACACCATATATTTT. It is translated as CASSSRRNSGNTIYF.

V usage is TRBV7-2 and J usage is TRBJ1-5, with 9 positions matching TRBD1. CDR3 length: 16 residues. CDR1 and CDR2 (germline): SGHTA, FQGNSA. The junction had 6 bases not matched to a gene; V was cut back by 5 bases and J by 1 base. CDR3 coding DNA: TGTGCCAGCAGCAAACAGGGGGCAGGGAGCAATCAGCCCCAGCATTTT. This codes for CASSKQGAGSNQPQHF.

The J gene is TRBJ2-1, the V gene TRBV7-9; D perhaps matches TRBD1 (6 bases). In germline, CDR1 is SEHNR, CDR2 FQNEAQ (reference sequence). V lost 0 bases and J 6 bases, leaving 9 bases between the germline ends. This CDR3 has 14 residues. The CDR3 DNA reads as TGTGCCAGCAGCTTAGCTGAAGGGGGCAATGAGCAGTTCTTC. Encoded protein: CASSLAEGGNEQFF.

The V and J genes are TRBV6-1 and TRBJ2-5, with a tentative D call TRBD1 (6 bases). The germline CDR1 and CDR2 sequences are MNHNS and SASEGT. The CDR3 length is 15 residues. The germline V and J ends were trimmed by 7 bases and 4 bases, with 19 bases remaining between them. The CDR3 DNA sequence: TGTGCCAGCACCCGAGGGATCAGGGGTAGAGAGACCCAGTACTTC. Encoded protein: CASTRGIRGRETQYF.

V gene TRBV6-4 combines with J gene TRBJ2-2, with 15 positions matching TRBD2. The CDR3 consists of 17 residues. Germline V gene lookup returns CDR1 MRHNA and CDR2 SNTAGT. V lost 7 bases and J lost 3; bases outside the gene matches: 6. The CDR3 here is CASIRTSGRADTGELFF. The CDR3 bases are TGTGCCAGCATTAGGACTAGCGGGAGGGCCGACACCGGGGAGCTGTTTTTT.

V gene TRBV5-1 combines with J gene TRBJ2-2; D is possibly TRBD1 (6 bases). The V gene's germline CDR1 is SGHRS and CDR2 YFSETQ. V dropped 2 bases and J dropped 0 bases, with 14 bases sitting between them. This CDR3 has 17 amino acids. CDR3 sequence (DNA): TGCGCCAGCAGCTTCAGTACGGGACACCCGAACACCGGGGAGCTGTTTTTT. The encoded protein is CASSFSTGHPNTGELFF. The full variable domain, with the rest looked up from reference TRBV5-1 and TRBJ2-2, is KAGVTQTPRYLIKTRGQQVTLSCSPISGHRSVSWYQQTPGQGLQFLFEYFSETQRNKGNFPGRFSGRQFSNSRSEMNVSTLELGDSALYLCASSFSTGHPNTGELFFGEGSRLTVL.

CDR3 sequence reads: CASSSTELSQYF. CDR3 DNA sequence: TGTGCCAGCAGCTCCACCGAGCTGTCCCAGTACTTC. The chain recombines TRBV7-9 with TRBJ2-5; unclear D gene. The CDR3 sequence is 12 residues long. Trimming stripped 4 bases from V and 9 bases from J, with 12 bases between. From germline, CDR1 is SEHNR and CDR2 FQNEAQ (reference sequence).

The chain has TRBV25-1 and TRBJ2-5; no definite D call. Germline loops: CDR1 MGHDK, CDR2 SYGVNS. V lost 3 bases and J lost 2, with 10 bases in between. There are 14 residues in the CDR3. CDR3 DNA: TGTGCCAGCAGTGACCGACTGACGCAAGAGACCCAGTACTTC. Amino acid sequence: CASSDRLTQETQYF.

This sequence joins TRBV5-1 and TRBJ2-7; D might be TRBD1 (6 bases). V was clipped by 1 base and J by 0 bases, with 14 bases between them. CDR1 SGHRS and CDR2 YFSETQ come from the germline V gene. The CDR3 runs to 16 residues. CDR3 DNA: TGCGCCAGCAGCTTGATGGACAGACCCAGCTCCTACGAGCAGTACTTC. Translation gives CASSLMDRPSSYEQYF.

The V call is TRBV9, the J call TRBJ2-7; 9 positions match TRBD1. CDR3 length: 14 residues. Trimming at V came to 4 bases and at J to 6 bases, leaving 8 bases not matched to a gene. Germline-derived CDR1 and CDR2 are SGDLS and YYNGEE. The CDR3 region is CASSPRTGESEQYF. Here the CDR3 DNA reads TGTGCCAGCAGCCCTCGGACAGGGGAATCCGAGCAGTACTTC. Based on the CDR3 plus reference TRBV9 and TRBJ2-7, the full variable domain is DSGVTQTPKHLITATGQRVTLRCSPRSGDLSVYWYQQSLDQGLQFLIQYYNGEERAKGNILERFSAQQFPDLHSELNLSSLELGDSALYFCASSPRTGESEQYFGPGTRLTVT.

The V gene is TRBV27, the J gene TRBJ2-7; 13 bases fit TRBD2. Germline-derived CDR1 and CDR2 are MNHEY and SMNVEV (reference sequence). J gave up 4 bases and V 6 bases, and 18 bases lay outside the gene matches. This CDR3 is 19 amino acids long. The CDR3 loop is CASSPSGTLGLAGVYEQYF. In DNA, the CDR3 is TGTGCCAGCAGCCCCTCCGGGACACTTGGACTAGCGGGAGTTTACGAGCAGTACTTC.

The chain joins TRBV2 to TRBJ2-2; D not resolved. The V gene's germline CDR1 is SNHLY and CDR2 FYNNEI. Trimming shortened V by 5 bases and J by 6 bases, and 10 bases separated the two germline ends. This CDR3 is built from 13 residues. The CDR3 is CASSPPRAGELFF. The DNA for the CDR3 is TGTGCCAGCAGTCCCCCCCGGGCCGGGGAGCTGTTTTTT. Using reference TRBV2 and TRBJ2-2 for the parts outside the CDR3, the full variable domain is EPEVTQTPSHQVTQMGQEVILRCVPISNHLYFYWYRQILGQKVEFLVSFYNNEISEKSEIFDDQFSVERPDGSNFTLKIRSTKLEDSAMYFCASSPPRAGELFFGEGSRLTVL.

V usage is TRBV6-5 and J usage is TRBJ2-7; no firm D call. The V end was cut by 6 bases, the J end by 5 bases, with 17 bases between. Germline CDR1 MNHEY, CDR2 SVGAGI. The CDR3 is 14 amino acids. CDR3 DNA: TGTGCCAGCAGCCCGATTCTCCCCGGTAACGAGCAGTACTTC. It translates to CASSPILPGNEQYF.